This T cell receptor (beta chain) was found in a study of CD8 T cells in ankylosing spondylitis. Whole-study findings and limits: Characteristic, it appeared, of ankylosing spondylitis blood was a TCR beta motif of about eight highly homologous variants.

The table lists this clonotype with a few counts. Its target is not known. The CDR3 is 16 amino acids. The germline V gene has CDR1 SGHRS and CDR2 YFSETQ. J lost 4 bases, V lost 1 base, and 5 bases had no gene match. Via MiXCR, TCRdb re-called the 5' RACE reads, giving one row per CDR3 protein. The table lists about 840,000 distinct CDR3 sequences, approximately 12% of them singletons. Sequencing was done on a sample of blood, either unsorted or a sorted T cell fraction (not recorded which). This receptor was identified in a male donor with ankylosing spondylitis. The chain has TRBV5-1 and TRBJ2-2, with 9 bases lining up with TRBD2. Written as DNA, the CDR3 is TGCGCCAGCAGCTTGCCCGGACTAGCGAGCACCGGGGAGCTGTTTTTT. This gives the protein CASSLPGLASTGELFF.